This T cell receptor beta chain was documented in a study of cytomegalovirus exposure and HLA in healthy donors. Broader study findings: What TCR beta sequences reportedly achieved was accurate prediction of HLA-A and HLA-B alleles in most subjects.

With 60 Vbeta and 13 Jbeta primers, the PCR was carried out. The repertoire was sequenced with immunoSEQ multiplex PCR; TCRdb's copy has only in-frame clones and lacks some. In total, the table holds over 90,000 clones. CDR3 length: 17 amino acids. The V gene's germline CDR1 is SGHAT and CDR2 FQNNGV. J gave up 3 bases and V 0 bases, and 9 bases lay outside the gene matches. Note on this clone: Its antigen is not identified.

The chain is built from TRBV11-2 and TRBJ2-3; 7 bases map to TRBD2. The TCR sequence derives from a man aged 40-50 years in good health and CMV-seronegative. The specimen sequenced was PBMCs. The CDR3 spells CASSLDGRDGSTDTQYF. CDR3 sequence (DNA): TGTGCCAGCAGCTTAGATGGGAGGGACGGGAGTACAGATACGCAGTATTTT.